This T cell receptor beta chain was sequenced for a study of blood T cell repertoires in COVID-19 (dated by TCRdb to about 2020). Concerning the study at large: Samples from collaborators originated in the United States, Italy and Spain and spanned both the acute and convalescent phases of COVID-19. The repertoires were made available in a free public database intended to serve as a resource for research on the immune response to SARS-CoV-2. The material from the prospective study consisted of cDNA or gDNA derived from T cells, B-cell-depleted T cells, or PBMCs. The dataset comprised deeply sampled blood TCRbeta repertoires from subjects exposed to, actively infected with, or recovered from COVID-19. Sample metadata almost always included a de-identified subject ID, COVID-19 status, age in years and sex. The samples were drawn from two sources: the first 160 participants of the ongoing ImmuneRACE study, and 1,000 to 1,500 subjects contributed by 6 global collaborators. HLA class I and class II types, where available, came from metadata supplied by the sample provider rather than from assay-based typing. General conclusions and limits of the study: The amount of clinical and demographic metadata varied by source and participant and was provided uncurated.

Of note for this clone: Its antigen remains undetermined. Base qualities are not at hand, and no much larger clone is one base apart.

TCRbeta CDR3 regions were amplified from genomic DNA by means of the immunoSEQ Assay, a bias-controlled multiplex PCR. Per the source publication's procedure: The number of nucleated cells in each sample was estimated from the amplification of reference gene primers within the assay. To quantify the absolute abundance of each unique TCRbeta CDR3 rearrangement, sequence reads were collapsed and filtered. For each sample, productive Simpson clonality was calculated as the square root of Simpson's diversity index over productive rearrangements. As stored in TCRdb, this immuneACCESS dataset retains in-frame rearrangements with V and J assigned. A fraction of the clones does not appear; measured against another copy, unresolved V genes explain less than half of the discrepancy, and the remainder lacks a known reason. That table furnishes V, J and clone size, whereas the DNA furnished D and trimming. Counted in this sample were approximately 150,000 clones; about 88% of them appeared once. Of the sample, around 1.1% is held by the ten largest clones.

Whole blood was collected in K2EDTA tubes by collaborating institutions according to the institutions' own protocols. For TCRbeta analysis, collaborators shipped samples as frozen whole blood, isolated PBMCs, or DNA extracted from either of those sample types. The germline V gene (reference sequence) sets CDR1 to SGHKS and CDR2 to YYEKEE. Relative to germline, V is 2 bases shorter and J is 0 bases shorter, with 8 bases between their ends. From cysteine to phenylalanine, the CDR3 is 14 amino acids long. This entry keeps only the CDR3 DNA: 42 bases, framed from base 1. The sequenced sample consisted of peripheral blood. This clonotype originated in a man aged 40-49 years with acute or convalescent COVID-19. The V and J genes are TRBV5-5 and TRBJ2-5; the best D guess is TRBD1, with 6 bases matching. The DNA reads as follows: TGTGCCAGCAGCTTACAGGGCCACCAAGAGACCCAGTACTTC. Its amino acids are CASSLQGHQETQYF.